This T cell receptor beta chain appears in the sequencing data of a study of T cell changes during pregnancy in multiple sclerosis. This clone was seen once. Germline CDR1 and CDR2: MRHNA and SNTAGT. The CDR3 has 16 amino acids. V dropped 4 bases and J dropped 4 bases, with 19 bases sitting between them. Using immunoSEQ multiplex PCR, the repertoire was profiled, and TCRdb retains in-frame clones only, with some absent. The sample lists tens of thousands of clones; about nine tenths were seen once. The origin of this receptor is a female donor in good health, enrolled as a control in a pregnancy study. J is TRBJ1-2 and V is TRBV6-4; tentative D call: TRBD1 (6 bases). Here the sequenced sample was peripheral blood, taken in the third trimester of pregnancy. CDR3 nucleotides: TGTGCCAGCAGTGTCCTTGGGGGGGCCACGTCCTATGGCTACACCTTC. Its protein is CASSVLGGATSYGYTF.